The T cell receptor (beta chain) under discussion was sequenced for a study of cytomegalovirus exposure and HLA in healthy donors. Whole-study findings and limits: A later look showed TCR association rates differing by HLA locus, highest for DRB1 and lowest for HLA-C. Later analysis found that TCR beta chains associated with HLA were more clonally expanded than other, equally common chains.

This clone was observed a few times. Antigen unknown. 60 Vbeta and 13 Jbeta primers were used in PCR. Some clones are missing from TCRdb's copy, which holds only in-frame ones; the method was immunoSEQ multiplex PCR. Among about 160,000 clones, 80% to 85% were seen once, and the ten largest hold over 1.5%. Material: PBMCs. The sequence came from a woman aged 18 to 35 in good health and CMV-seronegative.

The CDR3 sequence: CASKQQGVGSPLHF. CDR3 sequence (DNA): TGTGCCAGCAAACAACAGGGGGTCGGTTCACCCCTCCACTTT. The gene calls are TRBV27 and TRBJ1-6, with 8 bases that match TRBD1. This CDR3 contains 14 residues. Germline V lookup: CDR1 MNHEY, CDR2 SMNVEV (reference sequence). Trimming removed 7 bases from V and 9 bases from J; junction bases left unmatched: 8.